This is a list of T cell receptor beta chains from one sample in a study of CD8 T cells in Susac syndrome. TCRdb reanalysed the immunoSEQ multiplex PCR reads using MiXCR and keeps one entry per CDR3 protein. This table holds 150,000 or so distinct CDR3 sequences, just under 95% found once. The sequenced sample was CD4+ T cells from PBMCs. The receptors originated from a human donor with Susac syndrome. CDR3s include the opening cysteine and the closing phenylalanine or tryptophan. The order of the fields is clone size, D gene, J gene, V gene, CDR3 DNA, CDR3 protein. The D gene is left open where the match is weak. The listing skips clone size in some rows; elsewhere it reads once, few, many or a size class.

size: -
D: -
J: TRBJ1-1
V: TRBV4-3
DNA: TGCGCCAGCAGCCCTGGCATGGGCGGTGAAGCTTTCTTT
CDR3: CASSPGMGGEAFF

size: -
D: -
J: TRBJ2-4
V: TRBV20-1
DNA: TGCAGTGCTAGAGTTAGCCCCGCCAAAAACATTCAGTACTTC
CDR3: CSARVSPAKNIQYF

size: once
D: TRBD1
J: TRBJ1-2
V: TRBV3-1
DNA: TGTGCCAGCAGCGGGGACAGTGACTATGGCTACACCTTC
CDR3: CASSGDSDYGYTF

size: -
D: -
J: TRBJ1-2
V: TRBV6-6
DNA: TGTGCCAGCAGTGGCTCGGGGATCGGAGGCTACACCTTC
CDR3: CASSGSGIGGYTF

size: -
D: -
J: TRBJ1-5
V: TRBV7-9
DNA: TGTGCCAGCAGCTCCGATTCGGCCCAGCATTTT
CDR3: CASSSDSAQHF

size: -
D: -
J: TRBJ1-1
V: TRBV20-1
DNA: TGCAGTGCAAAGGTCCCAGGGATAACTGAAGCTTTCTTT
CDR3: CSAKVPGITEAFF

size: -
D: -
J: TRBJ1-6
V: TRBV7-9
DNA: TGTGCCAGCAGCCCACAGGGAATTAATTCACCCCTCCACTTT
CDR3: CASSPQGINSPLHF

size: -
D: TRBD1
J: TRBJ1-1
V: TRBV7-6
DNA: TGTGCCAGCAGCTCTAGGACAGGGGGCGCAGAAGCTTTCTTT
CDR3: CASSSRTGGAEAFF

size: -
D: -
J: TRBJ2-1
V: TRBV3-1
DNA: TGTGCCAGCAGGGACTACGGTCGAGAGGAGCAGTTCTTC
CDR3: CASRDYGREEQFF

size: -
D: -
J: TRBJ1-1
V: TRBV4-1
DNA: TGCGCCAGCAGCCAAGATAGCGTCAGATCGAACACTGAAGCTTTCTTT
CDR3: CASSQDSVRSNTEAFF

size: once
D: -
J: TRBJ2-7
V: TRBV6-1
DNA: TGTGCCAGCAGTGAAAAGCAACTAGGGGAGAGGGAGCAGTACTTC
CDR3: CASSEKQLGEREQYF

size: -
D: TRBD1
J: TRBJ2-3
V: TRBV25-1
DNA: TGTGCCAGCAGTGAAATAGGACAGGGGGCGTTTCGGGACACAGATACGCAGTATTTT
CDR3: CASSEIGQGAFRDTDTQYF

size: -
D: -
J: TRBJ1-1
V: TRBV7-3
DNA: TGTGCCAGCAGCTTAAATTTGGGGGGAACTGAAGCTTTCTTT
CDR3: CASSLNLGGTEAFF

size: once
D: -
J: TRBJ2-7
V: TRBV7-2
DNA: TGTGCCAGTCAGGAATCTAGCTCCTACGAGCAGTACTTC
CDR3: CASQESSSYEQYF

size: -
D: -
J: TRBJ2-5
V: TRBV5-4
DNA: TGTGCCAGCAGCTCCTCTCAGCACACCACAGAGACCCAGTACTTC
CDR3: CASSSSQHTTETQYF

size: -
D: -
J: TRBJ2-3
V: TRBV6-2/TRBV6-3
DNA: TGTGCCAACAGCTCCGTTGGGGATACGCAGTATTTT
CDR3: CANSSVGDTQYF

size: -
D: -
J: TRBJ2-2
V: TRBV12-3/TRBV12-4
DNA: TGTGCCAGCACCCCACAAGTGAACACCGGGGAGCTGTTTTTT
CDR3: CASTPQVNTGELFF

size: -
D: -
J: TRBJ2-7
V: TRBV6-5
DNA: TGTGCCAGCAGTGGGACGTTTGGGCAGTACTTC
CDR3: CASSGTFGQYF

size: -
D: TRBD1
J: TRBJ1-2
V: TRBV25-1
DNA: TGTGCCAGCAGCCTACAGGGGGCTGGCTATGGCTACACCTTC
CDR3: CASSLQGAGYGYTF

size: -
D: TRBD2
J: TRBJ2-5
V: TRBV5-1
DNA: TGCGCCAGCAGCTCGACGGGAGGAAACTTTCAAGAGACCCAGTACTTC
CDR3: CASSSTGGNFQETQYF

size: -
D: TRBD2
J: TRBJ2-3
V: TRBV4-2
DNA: TGTGCCAGCAGCCAAGGGACTAGCAGGGATACGCAGTATTTT
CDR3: CASSQGTSRDTQYF

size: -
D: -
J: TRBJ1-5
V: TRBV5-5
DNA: TGTGCCAGCAGCTCAGGGGCCTCTAGCAATCAGCCCCAGCATTTT
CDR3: CASSSGASSNQPQHF

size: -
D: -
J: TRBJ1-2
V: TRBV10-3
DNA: TGTGCCATCAGGACGTATGGCTACACCTTC
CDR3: CAIRTYGYTF

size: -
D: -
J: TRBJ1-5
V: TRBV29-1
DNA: TGCAGCGTGCGGGACAATTACAATCAGCCCCAGCATTTT
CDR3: CSVRDNYNQPQHF

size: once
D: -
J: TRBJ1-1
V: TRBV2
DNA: TGTGCCAGCAGTGAAGCGTTGAGGGCAGAAGCTTTCTTT
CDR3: CASSEALRAEAFF

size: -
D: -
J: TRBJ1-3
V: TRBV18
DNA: TGTGCCAGCTCACCAGATGGGGGCATCACCATATATTTT
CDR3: CASSPDGGITIYF

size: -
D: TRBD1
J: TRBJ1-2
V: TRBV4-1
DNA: TGCGCCAGCAGCCAGAGGACAGGGGAGAACTATGGCTACACCTTC
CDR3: CASSQRTGENYGYTF